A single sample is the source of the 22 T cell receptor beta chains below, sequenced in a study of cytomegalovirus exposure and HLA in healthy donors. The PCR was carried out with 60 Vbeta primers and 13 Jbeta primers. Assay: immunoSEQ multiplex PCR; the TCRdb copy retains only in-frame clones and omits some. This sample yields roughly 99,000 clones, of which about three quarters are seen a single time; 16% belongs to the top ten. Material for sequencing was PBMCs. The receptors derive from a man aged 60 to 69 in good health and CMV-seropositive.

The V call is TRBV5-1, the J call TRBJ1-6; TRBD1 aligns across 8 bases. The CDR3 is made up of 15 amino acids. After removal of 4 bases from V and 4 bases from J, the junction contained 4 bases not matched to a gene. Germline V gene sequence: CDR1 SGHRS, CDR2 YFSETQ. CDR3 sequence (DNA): TGCGCCAGCAGCACAGGGGGGGAATATAATTCACCCCTCCACTTT. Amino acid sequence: CASSTGGEYNSPLHF. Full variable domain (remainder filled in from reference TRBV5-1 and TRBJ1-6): KAGVTQTPRYLIKTRGQQVTLSCSPISGHRSVSWYQQTPGQGLQFLFEYFSETQRNKGNFPGRFSGRQFSNSRSEMNVSTLELGDSALYLCASSTGGEYNSPLHFGNGTRLTVT.

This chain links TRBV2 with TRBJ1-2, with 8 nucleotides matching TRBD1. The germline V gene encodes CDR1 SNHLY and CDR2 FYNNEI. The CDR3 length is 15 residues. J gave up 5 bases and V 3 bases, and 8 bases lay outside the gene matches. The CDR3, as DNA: TGTGCCAGCAGTGAGGCCTCAGGGGGCGGTTATGGCTACACCTTC. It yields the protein CASSEASGGGYGYTF.

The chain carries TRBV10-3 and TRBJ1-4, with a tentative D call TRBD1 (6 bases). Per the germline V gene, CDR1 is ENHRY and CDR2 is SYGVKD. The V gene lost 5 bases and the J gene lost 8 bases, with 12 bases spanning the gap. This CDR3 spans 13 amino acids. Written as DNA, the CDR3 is TGTGCCATCAGTTATGACAGGTTCGAAAAACTGTTTTTT. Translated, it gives CAISYDRFEKLFF.

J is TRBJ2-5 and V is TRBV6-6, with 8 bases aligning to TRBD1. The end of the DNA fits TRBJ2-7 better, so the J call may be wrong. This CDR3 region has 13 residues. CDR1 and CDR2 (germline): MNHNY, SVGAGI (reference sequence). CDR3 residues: CASRTGNSYEQYF. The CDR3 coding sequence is TGTGCCAGCCGGACAGGGAACTCCTACGAGCAGTACTTC.

This CDR3 reads CASGLAGTSTGELFF. The CDR3 DNA sequence: TGTGCCAGCGGCCTAGCGGGGACTAGCACCGGGGAGCTGTTTTTT. The V call is TRBV9, the J call TRBJ2-2, with 9 bases identical to TRBD2. There are 15 residues in the CDR3. V was pared by 7 bases and J by 4 bases, with 8 bases of the junction left unmatched. CDR1 and CDR2 from the germline V gene are SGDLS and YYNGEE.

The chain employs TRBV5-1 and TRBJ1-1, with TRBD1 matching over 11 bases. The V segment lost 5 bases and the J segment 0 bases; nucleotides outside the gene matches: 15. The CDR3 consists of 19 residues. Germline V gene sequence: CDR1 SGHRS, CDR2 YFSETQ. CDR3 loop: CASSTGTGGSRDLNTEAFF. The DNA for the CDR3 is TGCGCCAGCAGTACCGGGACAGGGGGTTCTAGGGACCTGAACACTGAAGCTTTCTTT.

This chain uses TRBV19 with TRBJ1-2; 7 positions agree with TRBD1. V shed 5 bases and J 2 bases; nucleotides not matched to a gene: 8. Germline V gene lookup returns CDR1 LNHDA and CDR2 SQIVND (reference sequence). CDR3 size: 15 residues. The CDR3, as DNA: TGTGCCAGTAGTCTACAGGGGATATTGAACTATGGCTACACCTTC. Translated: CASSLQGILNYGYTF.

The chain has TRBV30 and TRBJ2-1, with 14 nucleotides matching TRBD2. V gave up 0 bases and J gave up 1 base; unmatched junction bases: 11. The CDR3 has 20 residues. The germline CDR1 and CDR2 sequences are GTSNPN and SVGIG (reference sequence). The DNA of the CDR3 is TGTGCCTGGAGTGTACAGGCCGCCGGACTAGCGGGGGGTTCCTACAATGAGCAGTTCTTC. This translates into CAWSVQAAGLAGGSYNEQFF.

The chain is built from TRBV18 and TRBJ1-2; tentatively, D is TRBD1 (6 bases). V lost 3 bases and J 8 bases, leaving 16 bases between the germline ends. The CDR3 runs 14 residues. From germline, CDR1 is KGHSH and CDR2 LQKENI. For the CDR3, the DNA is TGTGCCAGCTCACCCTGGGACACCCAGGGAGGCTACACCTTC. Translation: CASSPWDTQGGYTF. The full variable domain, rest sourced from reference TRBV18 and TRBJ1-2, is NAGVMQNPRHLVRRRGQEARLRCSPMKGHSHVYWYRQLPEEGLKFMVYLQKENIIDESGMPKERFSAEFPKEGPSILRIQQVVRGDSAAYFCASSPWDTQGGYTFGSGTRLTVV.

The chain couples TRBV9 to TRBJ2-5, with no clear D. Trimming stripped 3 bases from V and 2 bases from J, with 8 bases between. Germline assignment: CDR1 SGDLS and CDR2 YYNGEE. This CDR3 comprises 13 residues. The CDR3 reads CASSAKRQETQYF. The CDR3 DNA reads TGTGCCAGCAGCGCGAAGAGGCAAGAGACCCAGTACTTC.

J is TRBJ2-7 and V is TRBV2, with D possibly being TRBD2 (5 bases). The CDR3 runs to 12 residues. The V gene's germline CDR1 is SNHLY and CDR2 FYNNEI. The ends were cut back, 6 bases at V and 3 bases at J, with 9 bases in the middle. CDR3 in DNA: TGTGCCAGCAGGGGCCGGGACTACGAGCAGTACTTC. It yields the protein CASRGRDYEQYF.

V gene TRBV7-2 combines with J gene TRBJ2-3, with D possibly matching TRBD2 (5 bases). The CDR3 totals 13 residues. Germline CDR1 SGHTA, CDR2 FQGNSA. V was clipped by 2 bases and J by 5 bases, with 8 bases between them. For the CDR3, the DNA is TGTGCCAGCAGCTTATGGGGAGTAGATACGCAGTATTTT. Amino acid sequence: CASSLWGVDTQYF. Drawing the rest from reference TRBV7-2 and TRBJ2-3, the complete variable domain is GAGVSQSPSNKVTEKGKDVELRCDPISGHTALYWYRQSLGQGLEFLIYFQGNSAPDKSGLPSDRFSAERTGGSVSTLTIQRTQQEDSAVYLCASSLWGVDTQYFGPGTRLTVL.

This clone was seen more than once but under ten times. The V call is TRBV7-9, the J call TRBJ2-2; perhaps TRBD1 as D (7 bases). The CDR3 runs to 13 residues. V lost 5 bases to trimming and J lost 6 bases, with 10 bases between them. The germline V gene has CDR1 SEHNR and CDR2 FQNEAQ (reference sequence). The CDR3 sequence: CASSRGTAGELFF. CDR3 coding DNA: TGTGCCAGCAGCCGCGGGACAGCCGGGGAGCTGTTTTTT.

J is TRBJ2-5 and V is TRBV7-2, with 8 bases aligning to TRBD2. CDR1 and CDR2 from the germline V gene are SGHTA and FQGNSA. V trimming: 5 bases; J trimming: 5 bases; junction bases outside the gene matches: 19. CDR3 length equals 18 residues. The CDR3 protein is CASSRGGRGGLRMETQYF. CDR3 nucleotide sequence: TGTGCCAGCAGCCGAGGCGGACGGGGGGGCTTGCGCATGGAGACCCAGTACTTC.

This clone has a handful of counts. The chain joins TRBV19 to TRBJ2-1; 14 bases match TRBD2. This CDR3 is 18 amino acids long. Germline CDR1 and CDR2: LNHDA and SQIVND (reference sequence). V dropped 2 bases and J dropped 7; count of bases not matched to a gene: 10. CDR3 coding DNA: TGTGCCAGTAGTATACTGGGGACTAGCGGGGGATCTGGGAATGAGCAGTTCTTC. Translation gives CASSILGTSGGSGNEQFF.

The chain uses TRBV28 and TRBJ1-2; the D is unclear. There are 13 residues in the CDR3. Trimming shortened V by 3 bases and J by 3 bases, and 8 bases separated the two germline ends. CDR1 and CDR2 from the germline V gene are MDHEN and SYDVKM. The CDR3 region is CASSFVGDYGYTF. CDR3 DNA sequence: TGTGCCAGCAGTTTTGTGGGAGACTATGGCTACACCTTC.

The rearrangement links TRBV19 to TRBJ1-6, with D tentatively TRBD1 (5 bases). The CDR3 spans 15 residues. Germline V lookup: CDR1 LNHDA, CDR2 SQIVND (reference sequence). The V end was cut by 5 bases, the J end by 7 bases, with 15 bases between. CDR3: CASSPRRDQNSPLHF. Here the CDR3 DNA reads TGTGCCAGTAGTCCACGGAGGGACCAAAATTCACCCCTCCACTTT.

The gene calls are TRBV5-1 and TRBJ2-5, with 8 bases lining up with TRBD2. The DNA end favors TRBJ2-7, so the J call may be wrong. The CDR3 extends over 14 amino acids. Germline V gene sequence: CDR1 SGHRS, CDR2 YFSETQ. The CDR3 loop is CASSMRGVSYEQYF. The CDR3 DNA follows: TGCGCCAGCAGCATGCGGGGGGTCTCCTACGAGCAGTACTTC.

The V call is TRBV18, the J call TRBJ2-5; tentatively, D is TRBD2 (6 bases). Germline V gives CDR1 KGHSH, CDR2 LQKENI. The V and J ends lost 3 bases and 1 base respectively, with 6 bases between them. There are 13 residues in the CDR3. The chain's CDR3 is CASSPGGQETQYF. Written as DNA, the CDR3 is TGTGCCAGCTCACCGGGGGGCCAAGAGACCCAGTACTTC.

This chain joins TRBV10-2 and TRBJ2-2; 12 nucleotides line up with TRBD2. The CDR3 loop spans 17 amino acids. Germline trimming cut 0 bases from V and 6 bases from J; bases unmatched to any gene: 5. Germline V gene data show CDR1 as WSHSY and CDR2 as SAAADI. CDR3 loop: CASSESRLAGAPGELFF. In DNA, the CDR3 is TGCGCCAGCAGTGAGTCCCGACTAGCGGGGGCCCCCGGGGAGCTGTTTTTT.

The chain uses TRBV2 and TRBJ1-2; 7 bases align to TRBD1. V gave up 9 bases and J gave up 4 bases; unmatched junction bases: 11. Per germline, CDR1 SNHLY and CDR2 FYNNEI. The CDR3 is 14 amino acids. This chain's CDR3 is CARNSGTAGYGYTF. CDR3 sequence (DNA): TGTGCCAGAAATTCCGGGACAGCTGGCTATGGCTACACCTTC.

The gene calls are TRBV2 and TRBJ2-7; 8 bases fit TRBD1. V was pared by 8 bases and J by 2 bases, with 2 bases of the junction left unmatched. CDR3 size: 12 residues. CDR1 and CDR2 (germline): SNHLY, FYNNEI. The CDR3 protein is CASRDRTYEQYF. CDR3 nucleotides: TGTGCCAGCCGGGACAGGACCTACGAGCAGTACTTC.